The sequence of this T cell receptor (beta chain) was determined in a study of cytomegalovirus exposure and HLA in healthy donors. This clone was detected only a few times. Use of 60 Vbeta and 13 Jbeta primers characterized the PCR. Profiling relied on immunoSEQ multiplex PCR, and the TCRdb table lists in-frame clones only, not all of them. The sample carries approximately 88,000 clones, roughly 73% recorded once. V lost 4 bases, J lost 3 bases, and 10 bases lay in between. Germline V lookup: CDR1 MNHGY, CDR2 SVAAGI. This CDR3 comprises 14 residues. The genes are TRBV6-9 and TRBJ1-3; D is uncertain. The sample was PBMCs. This TCR came from a man aged 50-59 years in good health and CMV-seropositive. The CDR3, as DNA: TGTGCCAGCAGTTTTATCCGGTGTGGAAACACCATATATTTT. Translation gives CASSFIRCGNTIYF.